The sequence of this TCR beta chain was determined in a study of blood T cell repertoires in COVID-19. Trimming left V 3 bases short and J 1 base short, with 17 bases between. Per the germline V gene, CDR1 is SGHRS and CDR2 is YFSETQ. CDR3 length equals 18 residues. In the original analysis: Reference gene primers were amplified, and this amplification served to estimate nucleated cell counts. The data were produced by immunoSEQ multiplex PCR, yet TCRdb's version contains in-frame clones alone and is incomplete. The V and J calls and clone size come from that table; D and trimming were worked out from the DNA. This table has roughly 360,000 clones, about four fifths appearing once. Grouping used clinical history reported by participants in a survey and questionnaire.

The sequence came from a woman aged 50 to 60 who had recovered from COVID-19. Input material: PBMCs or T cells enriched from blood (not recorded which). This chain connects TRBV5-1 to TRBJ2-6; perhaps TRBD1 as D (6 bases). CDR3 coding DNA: TGCGCCAGCAGCTCGCCGGGACAAACACCTTCTGGGGCCAACGTCCTGACTTTC. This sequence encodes CASSSPGQTPSGANVLTF.